This T cell receptor (beta chain) is drawn from a study of T-cell memory formation after mild COVID-19. One entry per CDR3 protein results from TCRdb running MiXCR on the 5' RACE reads. The repertoire holds roughly 620,000 distinct CDR3 sequences, with approximately 19% as singletons. This clonotype was counted many times. Its antigen remains unidentified. General study findings and limits: Pre-infection memory showed some responding clones, and this suggested that cross-reactive memory joined.

The clonotype was recovered from an adult woman who had mild COVID-19 (a few samples of this study predate the infection). Cell type and time point are not known. The sample consisted of PBMCs or a T cell subset sorted from them (not recorded which).

The CDR3 bases are TGTGCCAGCAGCTTCTCACAGGGGCAAGCTTTCTTT. Protein sequence: CASSFSQGQAFF. The chain recombines TRBV7-3 with TRBJ1-1, with 7 bases that match TRBD1. CDR3 length: 12 residues. V was pared by 3 bases and J by 9 bases, with 4 bases of the junction left unmatched. Germline CDR1 is SGHTA and CDR2 is FQGTGA.